These 11 T cell receptor beta chains came from one sample sequenced in a study of blood T cells in healthy people across ages (dated by TCRdb to about 2015). Libraries were constructed by 5' RACE. The reads were generated on an Illumina HiSeq 2500. A second PCR of about 6 to 12 cycles was performed with a sample-barcoded 5' primer and a J-beta primer mix. Through fastp at Q25 and MiXCR, TCRdb rebuilt clones from the public reads, retaining in-frame beta chains. Duplicate CDR3 protein sequences are folded into a single record with the most common DNA and genes. The sample data list 650,000 to 700,000 distinct CDR3 sequences, and roughly half of these were observed just once. Roughly 13% of the sample goes to the ten largest clones. The sequenced sample consisted of blood. These receptors came from a woman aged 80 or over in good health.

On this clonotype itself: A clone one base away is much larger, so this may be a read error. The gene calls are TRBV3-1 and TRBJ2-1, with 9 bases fitting TRBD2. The germline V gene has CDR1 LGHDT and CDR2 YNNKEL (reference sequence). CDR3 length: 14 residues. CDR3 nucleotide sequence: TGTGCCGGCAGCCTTAGCGGGAGTAAGAATGAGCAGTTCTTC. Encoded protein: CAGSLSGSKNEQFF.

This clonotype was counted at least ten times. The rearrangement uses TRBV6-6 and TRBJ2-1, with a possible D match to TRBD2 (5 bases). CDR1 and CDR2 from the germline V gene are MNHNY and SVGAGI (reference sequence). CDR3 length equals 15 residues. V was shortened by 2 bases and J by 7 bases, with 15 bases between the two germline ends. The CDR3 loop reads CASSYVGGGGNEQFF. CDR3 bases: TGTGCCAGCAGTTACGTAGGAGGAGGAGGAAATGAGCAGTTCTTC.

This clonotype was seen repeatedly, ten times or more. V is TRBV5-1 and J is TRBJ2-5; D might be TRBD1 (6 bases). From germline, CDR1 is SGHRS and CDR2 YFSETQ. This CDR3 is built from 14 residues. V lost 2 bases to trimming and J lost 2 bases, with 10 bases between them. The CDR3 DNA follows: TGCGCCAGCAGCTTCCGCGGACAGCAAGAGACCCAGTACTTC. Its translation is CASSFRGQQETQYF.

The CDR3 loop is CASSSGIIGEQYF. The CDR3, as DNA: TGTGCCAGCAGCAGCGGGATAATCGGCGAGCAGTACTTC. This rearrangement joins TRBV9 to TRBJ2-7, with 7 nucleotides matching TRBD2. The CDR3 has 13 amino acids. With 4 bases clipped from V and 6 bases from J, the junction kept 7 bases outside the gene matches. Germline CDR1 reads SGDLS; CDR2 reads YYNGEE. The variable domain in full, completed from reference TRBV9 and TRBJ2-7, reads DSGVTQTPKHLITATGQRVTLRCSPRSGDLSVYWYQQSLDQGLQFLIQYYNGEERAKGNILERFSAQQFPDLHSELNLSSLELGDSALYFCASSSGIIGEQYFGPGTRLTVT.

The V gene is TRBV14, the J gene TRBJ1-1; D gene ambiguous. Germline-derived CDR1 and CDR2 are SGHDN and FVKESK. This CDR3 comprises 12 residues. Between the trimmed V and J ends, which lost 1 base and 11 bases, there was a span of 11 bases. The CDR3 loop reads CASSQGTTAAFF. In DNA, the CDR3 is TGTGCCAGCAGCCAAGGCACTACGGCCGCTTTCTTT. Full variable domain (remainder filled in from reference TRBV14 and TRBJ1-1): EAGVTQFPSHSVIEKGQTVTLRCDPISGHDNLYWYRRVMGKEIKFLLHFVKESKQDESGMPNNRFLAERTGGTYSTLKVQPAELEDSGVYFCASSQGTTAAFFGQGTRLTVV.

The chain combines TRBV5-1 with TRBJ2-3; no clear D. Germline V gene sequence: CDR1 SGHRS, CDR2 YFSETQ. Trimming removed 0 bases at V and 3 bases at J, with 11 bases between. The CDR3 consists of 15 residues. CDR3 sequence (DNA): TGCGCCAGCAGCTTGGCCCCCTTAAGGACAGATACGCAGTATTTT. This gives the protein CASSLAPLRTDTQYF. The variable domain in full, with the rest retrieved from reference TRBV5-1 and TRBJ2-3, is KAGVTQTPRYLIKTRGQQVTLSCSPISGHRSVSWYQQTPGQGLQFLFEYFSETQRNKGNFPGRFSGRQFSNSRSEMNVSTLELGDSALYLCASSLAPLRTDTQYFGPGTRLTVL.

The rearrangement links TRBV20-1 to TRBJ1-2; 11 bases match TRBD1. Trimming at V came to 0 bases and at J to 4 bases, leaving 4 bases not matched to a gene. CDR1 and CDR2 (germline): DFQATT, SNEGSKA (reference sequence). This CDR3 is built from 15 residues. This chain's CDR3 is CSARDRDRGSYGYTF. The DNA of the CDR3 is TGCAGTGCTAGAGATCGGGACAGGGGGTCCTATGGCTACACCTTC.

In DNA, the CDR3 is TGTGCCAGCAGCCAAGGGGCCAGGGGAGAAGAGACCCAGTACTTC. It is translated as CASSQGARGEETQYF. The V gene is TRBV4-2, the J gene TRBJ2-5; D possibly corresponds to TRBD1 (6 bases). There are 15 residues in the CDR3. Trimming stripped 1 base from V and 3 bases from J, with 12 bases between. Germline CDR1 is LGHNA and CDR2 is YNFKEQ.

The gene calls are TRBV28 and TRBJ2-7; D gene unclear. The ends were cut back, 4 bases at V and 7 bases at J, with 14 bases in the middle. Germline V CDR1 and CDR2: MDHEN, SYDVKM. The CDR3 sequence is 13 residues long. This CDR3 is CASSSPHTGEQYF. For the CDR3, the DNA is TGTGCCAGCAGTTCCCCCCACACCGGGGAGCAGTACTTC.

For the CDR3, the DNA is TGTGCCACCAGCAGAGATCGGGGCAGGGGGCTGGAAGAGACCCAGTACTTC. As protein: CATSRDRGRGLEETQYF. The rearrangement links TRBV15 to TRBJ2-5; the match to TRBD1 covers 8 bases. The CDR3 has 17 amino acids. The V gene's germline CDR1 is LNHNV and CDR2 YYDKDF (reference sequence). The V segment lost 0 bases and the J segment 3 bases; nucleotides outside the gene matches: 9. The full variable domain, with the rest looked up from reference TRBV15 and TRBJ2-5, is DAMVIQNPRYQVTQFGKPVTLSCSQTLNHNVMYWYQQKSSQAPKLLFHYYDKDFNNEADTPDNFQSRRPNTSFCFLDIRSPGLGDTAMYLCATSRDRGRGLEETQYFGPGTRLLVL.

The chain recombines TRBV7-8 with TRBJ2-7, with 7 bases identical to TRBD2. With 4 bases clipped from V and 4 bases from J, the junction kept 4 bases outside the gene matches. Germline V CDR1 and CDR2: SGHVS, FQNEAQ. This CDR3 is 13 amino acids long. The CDR3, as DNA: TGTGCCAGCAGCTCCTCGCGGGGGTACGAGCAGTACTTC. It is translated as CASSSSRGYEQYF.